These 30 T cell receptor beta chains share one sample of origin, sequenced in a study of vaccination effects on CD4 cells after COVID-19. Profiling relied on immunoSEQ multiplex PCR, and the TCRdb table lists in-frame clones only, not all of them. The sample has 20,000 to 30,000 clones; 77% are singletons. Antigen-specific CD4+ T cells were expanded with viral peptide pools in the ViraFEST assay before sequencing. The culture ran for roughly 10 days before CD4+ T cells were isolated. This individual contracted SARS-CoV-2 between March and December 2020, as verified by PCR. These receptors' antigens are unknown. The material was CD4+ T cells from PBMCs cultured with HCoV-NL63 spike peptides, obtained before COVID-19 vaccination. The receptors here all came from a human donor who had a prior SARS-CoV-2 infection.

J is TRBJ1-4 and V is TRBV6-5, with D maybe TRBD1 (5 bases). Germline values: CDR1 MNHEY, CDR2 SVGAGI. The CDR3 is 13 amino acids. V lost 4 bases and J lost 8, with 11 bases in between. Here the CDR3 reads CASSWAKGEKLFF. In DNA, the CDR3 is TGTGCCAGCAGTTGGGCGAAGGGGGAAAAACTGTTTTTT.

The chain combines TRBV20-1 with TRBJ1-1, with 10 nucleotides matching TRBD1. CDR1 and CDR2 (germline): DFQATT, SNEGSKA (reference sequence). V was pared by 6 bases and J by 11 bases, with 6 bases of the junction left unmatched. The CDR3 contains 11 residues. The CDR3 loop reads CSARQGAGAFF. The CDR3 nucleotides read TGCAGTGCGCGACAGGGGGCCGGGGCTTTCTTT.

The CDR3 region is CASRQQGANEQYF. In DNA, the CDR3 is TGTGCCAGCAGACAACAGGGGGCTAACGAGCAGTACTTC. The chain joins TRBV12-3 or TRBV12-4 to TRBJ2-7; 9 positions match TRBD1. The CDR3 contains 13 residues. J gave up 5 bases and V 6 bases, and 5 bases lay outside the gene matches.

The chain carries TRBV14 and TRBJ1-2, with 7 nucleotides matching TRBD1. The CDR3 loop spans 17 amino acids. The V gene end was trimmed by 1 base and the J gene end by 3 bases; junction bases not matched to a gene: 11. CDR1 SGHDN and CDR2 FVKESK come from the germline V gene. The CDR3 DNA reads TGTGCCAGCAGCCAAGTGTCAGCGGACAGGCTTTACTATGGCTACACCTTC. Residues: CASSQVSADRLYYGYTF.

The V and J genes are TRBV4-3 and TRBJ2-7; 9 bases align to TRBD2. With 0 bases clipped from V and 4 bases from J, the junction kept 4 bases outside the gene matches. From germline, CDR1 is LGHNA and CDR2 YSLEER. CDR3 length: 15 amino acids. The CDR3 here is CASSQEGLARYEQYF. The CDR3 coding sequence is TGCGCCAGCAGCCAAGAGGGACTAGCTAGGTACGAGCAGTACTTC.

This rearrangement joins TRBV15 to TRBJ1-1; D not certain. CDR1 is LNHNV and CDR2 is YYDKDF in the germline V gene (reference sequence). Trimming stripped 0 bases from V and 1 base from J, with 9 bases between. CDR3 length equals 15 residues. CDR3 in amino acids: CATSRDPHGNTEAFF. In DNA, the CDR3 is TGTGCCACCAGCAGAGACCCCCACGGGAACACTGAAGCTTTCTTT.

J is TRBJ1-1 and V is TRBV19; TRBD1 agrees at 7 bases. This CDR3 has 16 amino acids. The V and J ends lost 4 bases and 2 bases, in that order; junction bases with no gene match: 10. CDR1 and CDR2 (germline): LNHDA, SQIVND (reference sequence). The CDR3 DNA reads as TGTGCCAGTAGTAACCGTCAGGGGGTCCGAAACACTGAAGCTTTCTTT. Protein: CASSNRQGVRNTEAFF. The entire variable domain, with the rest obtained from reference TRBV19 and TRBJ1-1, is as follows: DGGITQSPKYLFRKEGQNVTLSCEQNLNHDAMYWYRQDPGQGLRLIYYSQIVNDFQKGDIAEGYSVSREKKESFPLTVTSAQKNPTAFYLCASSNRQGVRNTEAFFGQGTRLTVV.

The chain is built from TRBV7-9 and TRBJ1-1; tentative D call: TRBD1 (6 bases). Germline CDR1 SEHNR, CDR2 FQNEAQ (reference sequence). The CDR3 runs to 12 residues. Trimming pared 1 base from V and 14 bases from J, leaving 14 bases between. CDR3 in amino acids: CASSLVRGQFFF. DNA for the CDR3: TGTGCCAGCAGCTTAGTCCGGGGGCAATTCTTCTTT.

This clone appeared a single time. V usage is TRBV12-5 and J usage is TRBJ1-1; 7 bases fit TRBD1. The V segment lost 2 bases and the J segment 0 bases; nucleotides outside the gene matches: 9. Germline V gives CDR1 LGHNT, CDR2 FRNRAP. There are 17 residues in the CDR3. CDR3 sequence reads: CASGLIRLGQLNTEAFF. DNA for the CDR3: TGTGCTAGTGGTTTGATTCGTCTGGGACAGTTGAACACTGAAGCTTTCTTT.

This chain links TRBV5-1 with TRBJ2-1, with D tentatively TRBD2 (6 bases). This CDR3 comprises 15 residues. The V end lost 0 bases, the J end lost 3 bases, and 10 bases lay between the germline ends. The germline V gene encodes CDR1 SGHRS and CDR2 YFSETQ. The CDR3 DNA sequence: TGCGCCAGCAGCTTGGTGGCGGGAAGCTACAATGAGCAGTTCTTC. Its translation: CASSLVAGSYNEQFF.

The rearrangement joins TRBV18 to TRBJ2-7, with D hard to call. Germline CDR1 reads KGHSH; CDR2 reads LQKENI. Trimming shortened V by 3 bases and J by 2 bases, and 8 bases separated the two germline ends. The CDR3 has 13 residues. In nucleotides, the CDR3 is TGTGCCAGCTCACCCGACACAACCTACGAGCAGTACTTC. Protein product: CASSPDTTYEQYF.

The CDR3 coding sequence is TGCGCCAGCAGATTTCCGGGACTTAACACTGAAGCTTTCTTT. Its translation is CASRFPGLNTEAFF. The chain employs TRBV5-1 and TRBJ1-1; D perhaps matches TRBD1 (5 bases). The germline V gene has CDR1 SGHRS and CDR2 YFSETQ. Trimming took 5 bases from V and 2 from J, leaving 13 bases between them. This CDR3 is built from 14 residues. Full variable domain (remainder filled in from reference TRBV5-1 and TRBJ1-1): KAGVTQTPRYLIKTRGQQVTLSCSPISGHRSVSWYQQTPGQGLQFLFEYFSETQRNKGNFPGRFSGRQFSNSRSEMNVSTLELGDSALYLCASRFPGLNTEAFFGQGTRLTVV.

The genes are TRBV5-6 and TRBJ1-1; D uncertain. Germline CDR1 SGHDT, CDR2 YYEEEE. This CDR3 has 12 residues. Trimming removed 1 base from V and 4 bases from J, with 5 bases in between. CDR3 sequence: CASSLIGTEAFF. As DNA, the CDR3 is TGTGCCAGCAGCTTGATTGGCACTGAAGCTTTCTTT.

This chain connects TRBV7-9 to TRBJ1-2; D call uncertain. The V end was cut by 3 bases, the J end by 0 bases, with 8 bases between. Germline assignment: CDR1 SEHNR and CDR2 FQNEAQ (reference sequence). This CDR3 spans 14 amino acids. The CDR3 nucleotides are TGTGCCAGCAGCTTCTCCGGTTCTAACTATGGCTACACCTTC. Its translation: CASSFSGSNYGYTF. Full variable domain (outside the CDR3, taken from reference TRBV7-9 and TRBJ1-2): DTGVSQNPRHKITKRGQNVTFRCDPISEHNRLYWYRQTLGQGPEFLTYFQNEAQLEKSRLLSDRFSAERPKGSFSTLEIQRTEQGDSAMYLCASSFSGSNYGYTFGSGTRLTVV.

The chain is built from TRBV28 and TRBJ2-7; tentative D call: TRBD1 (6 bases). With 3 bases removed from V and 2 bases from J, the gap between germline ends came to 11 bases. Germline assignment: CDR1 MDHEN and CDR2 SYDVKM. CDR3 length equals 14 residues. The CDR3 loop reads CASSLGQGTYEQYF. Written as DNA, the CDR3 is TGTGCCAGCAGTTTGGGGCAGGGGACCTACGAGCAGTACTTC.

This chain links TRBV6-5 with TRBJ1-1; D not certain. Looked up from germline, CDR1 is MNHEY and CDR2 is SVGAGI. V dropped 9 bases and J dropped 3 bases, with 11 bases sitting between them. The length of the CDR3 is 12 residues. The CDR3 loop is CASGDRDTEAFF. CDR3 nucleotide sequence: TGTGCCAGTGGCGATCGCGACACTGAAGCTTTCTTT.

The chain employs TRBV11-2 and TRBJ2-1; 9 bases are shared with TRBD2. This CDR3 is 17 amino acids long. Germline-derived CDR1 and CDR2 are SGHAT and FQNNGV. The junction had 8 bases not matched to a gene; V was cut back by 0 bases and J by 5 bases. Here the CDR3 reads CASSLDLWSSGDNEQFF. As DNA, the CDR3 is TGTGCCAGCAGCTTAGACTTGTGGTCTAGCGGGGACAATGAGCAGTTCTTC.

This clone has only one observation. This sequence joins TRBV7-9 and TRBJ2-5; weak D call: TRBD2 (6 bases). The germline CDR1 and CDR2 sequences are SEHNR and FQNEAQ (reference sequence). The CDR3 runs to 15 residues. Trimming pared 1 base from V and 5 bases from J, leaving 14 bases between. The CDR3: CASSLVRGRGETQYF. CDR3 nucleotides: TGTGCCAGCAGCTTAGTAAGGGGTCGGGGGGAGACCCAGTACTTC.

This chain uses TRBV10-3 with TRBJ1-6, with D perhaps matching TRBD1 (6 bases). With 7 bases removed from V and 10 bases from J, the gap between germline ends came to 20 bases. The CDR3 sequence is 15 residues long. CDR1 ENHRY and CDR2 SYGVKD come from the germline V gene. The CDR3 DNA reads TGTGCCATCACCTCAGGTGCCCAGGGGAAATCACCCCTCCACTTT. Amino acid sequence: CAITSGAQGKSPLHF.

The chain has TRBV10-3 and TRBJ2-1, with 12 nucleotides matching TRBD2. The ends lost 4 bases at V and 0 bases at J; junction bases unmatched: 1. CDR3 size: 16 residues. Germline values: CDR1 ENHRY, CDR2 SYGVKD. The CDR3: CAISGGLAGSYNEQFF. In DNA, the CDR3 is TGTGCCATCAGTGGGGGACTAGCGGGCTCCTACAATGAGCAGTTCTTC.

This sequence joins TRBV23-1 and TRBJ2-1, with D unclear. TRBV23-1 is an ORF, with its function uncertain. V was trimmed by 0 bases and J by 5 bases, leaving 23 bases between them. The CDR3 is 19 amino acids. The CDR3 region has the DNA TGCGCCAGCAGTCAATCGATCTTGACCAGCGAACTCGACCACAATGAGCAGTTCTTC. It yields the protein CASSQSILTSELDHNEQFF.

The chain has TRBV5-1 and TRBJ2-5; possibly TRBD1 for D (6 bases). V gave up 0 bases and J gave up 1 base, with 10 bases separating them. CDR1 is SGHRS, CDR2 YFSETQ, per germline. The CDR3 is made up of 15 amino acids. The CDR3 loop is CASSLDRASQETQYF. The CDR3 DNA sequence: TGCGCCAGCAGCTTGGACAGGGCATCCCAAGAGACCCAGTACTTC.

The rearrangement uses TRBV5-5 and TRBJ2-5; 7 bases are shared with TRBD2. The CDR3 length is 15 residues. Looked up from germline, CDR1 is SGHKS and CDR2 is YYEKEE (reference sequence). J was trimmed by 5 bases and V by 0 bases; bases with no gene match: 7. The CDR3 protein is CASSLVLAEGETQYF. The CDR3 DNA is TGTGCCAGCAGCTTGGTGCTAGCGGAGGGGGAGACCCAGTACTTC.

This clone was counted once. The genes are TRBV3-1 (or the pseudogene TRBV3-2) and TRBJ1-4, with 7 bases matching TRBD1. The CDR3 length is 15 residues. Germline V gene sequence: CDR1 LGHDT, CDR2 YNNKEL (reference sequence). V shed 4 bases, J shed 6 bases, and the junction held 8 bases outside the gene matches. CDR3 in DNA: TGTGCCAGCAGCCTCCCCGGGACAGCTGATGAAAAACTGTTTTTT. Translation: CASSLPGTADEKLFF.

This clone was detected only once. The chain employs TRBV5-1 and TRBJ1-2; perhaps TRBD1 as D (6 bases). CDR3 length: 14 residues. With 0 bases removed from V and 7 bases from J, the gap between germline ends came to 13 bases. Germline V gene sequence: CDR1 SGHRS, CDR2 YFSETQ. CDR3 in amino acids: CASSLANREGGYTF. CDR3 DNA: TGCGCCAGCAGCTTGGCTAACAGGGAGGGTGGCTACACCTTC.

The chain carries TRBV7-9 and TRBJ1-3; no clear D. Germline CDR1 SEHNR, CDR2 FQNEAQ (reference sequence). Trimming took off 5 bases at V and 0 bases at J, with 20 bases between the two ends. This CDR3 region has 18 residues. Here the CDR3 reads CASSPRWTGRLSGNTIYF. CDR3 sequence (DNA): TGTGCCAGCAGCCCACGATGGACCGGACGGCTCTCTGGAAACACCATATATTTT.

The rearrangement links TRBV7-2 to TRBJ1-2; D is perhaps TRBD1 (5 bases). V was trimmed by 5 bases and J by 2 bases, leaving 12 bases between them. The CDR3 totals 14 residues. Germline V gene lookup returns CDR1 SGHTA and CDR2 FQGNSA. CDR3 in amino acids: CASSLGTVNYGYTF. The CDR3 DNA sequence: TGTGCCAGCAGCCTGGGGACGGTCAACTATGGCTACACCTTC. The full variable domain, its missing parts supplied by reference TRBV7-2 and TRBJ1-2, is GAGVSQSPSNKVTEKGKDVELRCDPISGHTALYWYRQSLGQGLEFLIYFQGNSAPDKSGLPSDRFSAERTGGSVSTLTIQRTQQEDSAVYLCASSLGTVNYGYTFGSGTRLTVV.

This sequence joins TRBV5-8 and TRBJ2-5; 12 bases match TRBD2. V was pared by 3 bases and J by 5 bases, with 2 bases of the junction left unmatched. The germline gives CDR1 SGHTS, CDR2 YDEGEE. The CDR3 contains 14 residues. CDR3 sequence: CASSSGTSGETQYF. The CDR3 DNA sequence: TGTGCCAGCAGCTCCGGGACTAGCGGGGAGACCCAGTACTTC.

V gene TRBV6-5 combines with J gene TRBJ1-2, with D possibly being TRBD1 (6 bases). The length of the CDR3 is 13 residues. V was clipped by 5 bases and J by 2 bases, with 9 bases between them. Germline V gene lookup returns CDR1 MNHEY and CDR2 SVGAGI. The CDR3 reads CASSHQGNYGYTF. For the CDR3, the DNA is TGTGCCAGCAGTCATCAGGGGAACTATGGCTACACCTTC.

The chain is built from TRBV3-1 (or the pseudogene TRBV3-2) and TRBJ1-2, with D maybe TRBD1 (6 bases). Germline V lookup: CDR1 LGHDT, CDR2 YNNKEL (reference sequence). V was clipped by 0 bases and J by 2 bases, with 10 bases between them. The CDR3 runs 15 residues. CDR3 bases: TGTGCCAGCAGCCAAGACGGGGGCTTGAACTATGGCTACACCTTC. It is translated as CASSQDGGLNYGYTF.